This T cell receptor (beta chain) was captured in a study of cytomegalovirus exposure and HLA in healthy donors. On the study more broadly: Researchers previously reported finding roughly 120 million unique TCR beta sequences from about 179 million T cells.

Remarks on this clone: The antigen is unknown.

Germline CDR1 is SGHRS and CDR2 is YFSETQ. The CDR3 runs to 16 residues. The V and J ends lost 4 bases and 5 bases, in that order; junction bases with no gene match: 12. General study results and limits: A few of the chains that were CMV-associated were confirmed in vitro to be specific for CMV antigens.

The primer mix had 60 Vbeta and 13 Jbeta primers. Profiled with immunoSEQ multiplex PCR; TCRdb holds only in-frame clones, not every one. This sample's table has around 150,000 clones. The TCR comes from a young man in good health and CMV-seronegative. This chain links TRBV5-1 with TRBJ2-5; 9 bases fit TRBD1. Sequencing input: PBMCs. The chain's CDR3 is CASSPGQGVPVETQYF. In DNA form, the CDR3 reads TGCGCCAGCAGCCCGGGACAGGGAGTCCCGGTTGAGACCCAGTACTTC.